This TCR beta chain was documented in a study of post-analysis software for immune sequencing data. The study, taken as a whole, reports: Strong co-clustering by F measure was evident for samples that had been prepared in the same batch. Controls significantly exceeded multiple sclerosis patients in normalized Chao1 diversity.

This clonotype was counted between two and nine times. Its target is not known. Each TCR beta cDNA library carried unique molecular identifiers. About 500,000 cDNA molecules were obtained per 1 to 10 million input T cells. One entry per CDR3 protein, called by TCRdb with MiXCR from the PCR reads. The sample has around 400,000 distinct CDR3 sequences, roughly 40% seen once. The sequenced sample consisted of blood. The receptor's source is a girl aged 2 to 10 with multiple sclerosis.

CDR3 amino acids: CASSLETGGPYNEQFF. The CDR3 bases are TGTGCCAGCAGTTTGGAGACAGGGGGCCCCTACAATGAGCAGTTCTTC. The chain recombines TRBV27 with TRBJ2-1; 10 nucleotides align to TRBD1. The CDR3 runs to 16 residues. The junction had 4 bases not matched to a gene; V was cut back by 3 bases and J by 2 bases. Germline values: CDR1 MNHEY, CDR2 SMNVEV (reference sequence).